A single sample gave rise to the 20 T cell receptor beta chains below, sequenced in a study of molecular identifiers for immune sequencing clone quantification (dated by TCRdb to the late 2010s). The library came from PCR. The reads were generated on an Illumina HiSeq 4000. Clones were called with MiXCR by TCRdb after fastp trimmed the public reads at Q25, and only in-frame beta chains were retained. Each entry is one CDR3 protein sequence, shown with its most common DNA and genes. The sample has 70,000 to 95,000 distinct CDR3 sequences on record, 15% to 20% of them singletons. About 0.85% of the sample is held by the ten biggest clonotypes. The sample taken for sequencing was naive CD8+ T cells from blood, with Jurkat cell RNA spiked in. The sample's cell subset or site label, in plain terms: FACS-sorted CD8+CD4-CCR7+CD45RA+ naive T cells. The source of these receptors is a human donor in good health. Some libraries in this study had Jurkat cell RNA spiked in.

This clonotype was counted many times. The chain links TRBV12-3 or TRBV12-4 to TRBJ1-1; D unresolved. V was clipped by 9 bases and J by 0 bases, with 14 bases between them. This CDR3 region has 14 residues. The CDR3 DNA follows: TGTGCCAGTTGGTCCCGGCAAGTGAACACTGAAGCTTTCTTT. Its translation: CASWSRQVNTEAFF.

This clonotype showed up many times. This rearrangement joins TRBV29-1 to TRBJ1-2; D not resolved. Per germline, CDR1 SQVTM and CDR2 ANQGSEA. V lost 3 bases and J lost 6, with 11 bases in between. This CDR3 region has 12 residues. CDR3 coding DNA: TGCAGCGTTGACGCAGGATCAAATGGCTACACCTTC. It yields the protein CSVDAGSNGYTF.

CDR3 sequence reads: CASSHPTYSYEQYF. CDR3 in DNA: TGTGCCAGCAGCCACCCTACTTATAGCTACGAGCAGTACTTC. The rearrangement uses TRBV14 and TRBJ2-7; the D is unclear. V was pared by 3 bases and J by 3 bases, with 12 bases between. Germline values: CDR1 SGHDN, CDR2 FVKESK. CDR3 length: 14 residues.

J is TRBJ1-1 and V is TRBV2, with 7 bases matching TRBD1. Germline CDR1 reads SNHLY; CDR2 reads FYNNEI. V trimming: 7 bases; J trimming: 2 bases; junction bases outside the gene matches: 4. CDR3 length equals 13 residues. The CDR3 nucleotides are TGTGCCAGCAAAGAGGGGGCCAACACTGAAGCTTTCTTT. Its protein is CASKEGANTEAFF.

This clonotype came up many times. V and J are TRBV29-1 and TRBJ2-7, with D uncertain. The length of the CDR3 is 13 residues. The germline CDR1 and CDR2 sequences are SQVTM and ANQGSEA. V was cut by 2 bases and J by 2 bases, with 10 bases left in between. The CDR3 sequence is CSVEFDGAYEQYF. The DNA for the CDR3 is TGCAGCGTTGAATTTGACGGTGCCTACGAGCAGTACTTC.

This clonotype came up many times. V gene TRBV30 combines with J gene TRBJ2-6; D unresolved. The CDR3 is made up of 14 amino acids. CDR1 and CDR2 from the germline V gene are GTSNPN and SVGIG (reference sequence). With 1 base removed from V and 0 bases from J, the gap between germline ends came to 4 bases. The CDR3 spells CAWSGGSGANVLTF. The DNA for the CDR3 is TGTGCCTGGAGTGGGGGCTCTGGGGCCAACGTCCTGACTTTC.

For this clonotype: The junction shows a germline mismatch at one end, possibly a read error. This chain connects TRBV19 to TRBJ2-1; no clear D. The CDR3 contains 12 residues. CDR1 and CDR2 from the germline V gene are LNHDA and SQIVND (reference sequence). In nucleotides, the CDR3 is TGTACCAGTAGTGGCTACTACAATGAGCAGTTCTTC. Protein product: CTSSGYYNEQFF.

With regard to this clonotype: Being one base from a much bigger clone, this may be a read error. This sequence joins TRBV30 and TRBJ2-7; D is undetermined. CDR3 length: 11 residues. Germline CDR1 and CDR2: GTSNPN and SVGIG (reference sequence). The V gene lost 3 bases and the J gene lost 3 bases, with 6 bases spanning the gap. The CDR3 sequence is CAWSLDYEQYF. CDR3 coding DNA: TGTGCCTGGAGCCTAGACTACGAGCAGTACTTC. The variable domain in full, with the rest retrieved from reference TRBV30 and TRBJ2-7, is SQTIHQWPATLVQPVGSPLSLECTVEGTSNPNLYWYRQAAGRGLQLLFYSVGIGQISSEVPQNLSASRPQDRQFILSSKKLLLSDSGFYLCAWSLDYEQYFGPGTRLTVT.

V and J are TRBV24-1 and TRBJ2-1; 8 nucleotides line up with TRBD1. Trimming took 9 bases from V and 8 from J; bases not matched to a gene: 2. Per germline, CDR1 KGHDR and CDR2 SFDVKD. This CDR3 region has 11 residues. For the CDR3, the DNA is TGTGCCACCGCGACAGGGGATGAGCAGTTCTTC. It is translated as CATATGDEQFF.

This clonotype has at least ten counts. The genes are TRBV5-8 and TRBJ1-4, with D hard to call. Germline assignment: CDR1 SGHTS and CDR2 YDEGEE. The germline V and J ends were trimmed by 0 bases and 8 bases, with 14 bases remaining between them. This CDR3 spans 15 amino acids. CDR3 loop: CASSLVEWRDEKLFF. The CDR3 DNA reads as TGTGCCAGCAGCTTGGTGGAATGGAGAGACGAAAAACTGTTTTTT.

In this sample, this clonotype turned up many times. The chain couples TRBV13 to TRBJ1-2; D is unresolved. The germline V gene has CDR1 PRHDT and CDR2 FYEKMQ (reference sequence). The CDR3 runs 16 residues. Trimming took 6 bases from V and 5 from J, leaving 22 bases between them. The CDR3 nucleotides are TGTGCCAGCAGTCCTCCTGTCGGTATAACTGGTTATGGCTACACCTTC. Translated: CASSPPVGITGYGYTF.

In this sample, this clonotype turned up many times. The chain couples TRBV6-2 or TRBV6-3 to TRBJ2-7; no definite D call. The CDR3 is 11 residues long. The V end lost 5 bases, the J end lost 2 bases, and 4 bases lay between the germline ends. Germline V gene data show CDR1 as MNHEY and CDR2 as SVGEGT. CDR3 sequence: CASSITYEQYF. DNA for the CDR3: TGTGCCAGCAGTATCACCTACGAGCAGTACTTC.

This clonotype was seen at least ten times. The CDR3 DNA follows: TGTGCCAGCAGTTTGAGGGGGGCCTACGAGCAGTACTTC. Translating it yields CASSLRGAYEQYF. This sequence joins TRBV27 and TRBJ2-7, with D perhaps given as TRBD1 or TRBD2 (6 bases each). Germline CDR1 and CDR2: MNHEY and SMNVEV (reference sequence). Trimming stripped 3 bases from V and 2 bases from J, with 8 bases between. The CDR3 spans 13 residues.

As for this clonotype: The junction shows a germline mismatch at one end, possibly a read error. The V and J genes are TRBV7-9 and TRBJ2-3; D may be TRBD2 (5 bases). Per germline, CDR1 SEHNR and CDR2 FQNEAQ (reference sequence). The CDR3 sequence is 13 residues long. The chain's CDR3 is CVSDSGGWDTQYF. In DNA, the CDR3 is TGTGTCAGCGACTCGGGCGGGTGGGATACGCAGTATTTT.

This clonotype was recorded many times. J is TRBJ2-3 and V is TRBV7-6, with D possibly being TRBD2 (5 bases). The germline V gene encodes CDR1 SGHVS and CDR2 FNYEAQ. The ends were cut back, 1 base at V and 4 bases at J, with 18 bases in the middle. There are 17 residues in the CDR3. The CDR3 reads CASSLGGGLLAADTQYF. The CDR3 DNA follows: TGTGCCAGCAGCTTAGGTGGAGGCCTGCTGGCGGCAGATACGCAGTATTTT.

As regards this clonotype: This may come from a read error, since a much larger clone is one base off. V gene TRBV30 combines with J gene TRBJ1-1; D gene uncertain. V was shortened by 2 bases and J by 3 bases, with 19 bases between the two germline ends. Germline V gene sequence: CDR1 GTSNPN, CDR2 SVGIG (reference sequence). This CDR3 has 16 amino acids. In DNA, the CDR3 is TGTGCCTGGAGTCGATCAGGAGAAATTGTGGACACTGAAGCTTTCTTT. It translates to CAWSRSGEIVDTEAFF.

This clonotype was counted at least ten times. An end of the junction does not agree with germline; a read error may underlie this. This chain joins TRBV12-3 or TRBV12-4 and TRBJ2-3; 10 bases fit TRBD1. This CDR3 has 15 amino acids. The CDR3 coding sequence is TGTGCTAGCAGTCGACAGGGGGCCCCCACAGATACGCAGTATTTT. Translated: CASSRQGAPTDTQYF.

This clonotype was seen repeatedly, ten times or more. This chain links TRBV4-3 with TRBJ2-7; D ambiguous. The V gene's germline CDR1 is LGHNA and CDR2 YSLEER. The length of the CDR3 is 15 residues. V lost 0 bases, J lost 3 bases, and 12 bases lay in between. CDR3 sequence: CASSQDPASYYEQYF. CDR3 coding DNA: TGCGCCAGCAGCCAAGACCCGGCTAGTTACTACGAGCAGTACTTC.

This clonotype was detected ten times or more. The chain employs TRBV7-2 and TRBJ2-7; D possibly matches TRBD1 or TRBD2 (5 bases each). V was cut by 0 bases and J by 3 bases, with 12 bases left in between. The CDR3 sequence is 15 residues long. CDR1 and CDR2 (germline): SGHTA, FQGNSA. The DNA of the CDR3 is TGTGCCAGCAGCTTAGCCCGGGACGGCTACTACGAGCAGTACTTC. This encodes CASSLARDGYYEQYF.

This clonotype turned up a few times. The chain links TRBV6-5 to TRBJ1-2, with 10 bases aligning to TRBD1. V trimming: 0 bases; J trimming: 6 bases; junction bases outside the gene matches: 7. There are 16 residues in the CDR3. Germline CDR1 MNHEY, CDR2 SVGAGI. This chain's CDR3 is CASSYSRDRGSDGYTF. CDR3 coding DNA: TGTGCCAGCAGTTACTCACGGGACAGGGGTAGCGATGGCTACACCTTC.